Presented here are 16 T cell receptor beta chains from one specimen sequenced in a study of T cells in Graves' hyperthyroidism and ophthalmopathy. What was amplified from RNA transcripts were TCR beta CDR3 regions. Researchers ran a first-round RT-PCR on the TCR CDR3 using the HTBI primer set. One entry per CDR3 protein, called by TCRdb with MiXCR from the multiplex PCR reads. Of around 700,000 distinct CDR3 sequences listed, around 20% were seen once; the top ten hold about a sixth. Material for sequencing was blood. The receptors were sampled from a woman aged 45-60 years with Graves' hyperthyroidism that later progressed to Graves' ophthalmopathy.

This clonotype occurred a few times. The V and J genes are TRBV5-1 and TRBJ1-6; D is ambiguous. CDR1 SGHRS and CDR2 YFSETQ come from the germline V gene. The V end lost 3 bases, the J end lost 7 bases, and 8 bases lay between the germline ends. The CDR3 has 13 amino acids. This CDR3 reads CASSSINNSPLHF. CDR3 nucleotide sequence: TGCGCCAGCAGCTCCATTAACAATTCACCCCTCCACTTT.

The rearrangement joins TRBV6-9 to TRBJ2-2; 8 bases fit TRBD2. Germline trimming cut 2 bases from V and 4 bases from J; bases unmatched to any gene: 0. The CDR3 is made up of 14 amino acids. Germline CDR1 reads MNHGY; CDR2 reads SVAAGI. The CDR3 reads CASSYLAGTGELFF. The CDR3 nucleotides are TGTGCCAGCAGTTATCTAGCGGGCACCGGGGAGCTGTTTTTT.

There are a few counts of this clonotype. A much larger clone differs by one base, so this may be a read error. V usage is TRBV7-9 and J usage is TRBJ1-1, with 11 bases matching TRBD1. The CDR3 contains 16 residues. Looked up from germline, CDR1 is SEHNR and CDR2 is FQNEAQ (reference sequence). CDR3 DNA: TGTGCCAGCAGCTTAGGGACAGGGGGCATGAACACTGAAGCTCTCTTT. The encoded protein is CASSLGTGGMNTEALF.

The table lists this clonotype with many counts. The chain is built from TRBV5-1 and TRBJ2-3; possible D gene TRBD1, 6 bases. Germline values: CDR1 SGHRS, CDR2 YFSETQ. Between the trimmed V and J ends, which lost 5 bases and 1 base, there was a span of 20 bases. There are 17 residues in the CDR3. CDR3 in amino acids: CASRRELQGFGTDTQYF. CDR3 bases: TGCGCCAGCAGAAGGGAGTTGCAGGGGTTTGGCACAGATACGCAGTATTTT.

This clonotype was counted between two and nine times. The gene calls are TRBV12-3 or TRBV12-4 and TRBJ2-2; D gene uncertain. Trimming shortened V by 5 bases and J by 1 base, and 5 bases separated the two germline ends. CDR3 length equals 13 residues. The CDR3 sequence is CASSGKNTGELFF. For the CDR3, the DNA is TGTGCCAGCAGTGGAAAGAACACCGGGGAGCTGTTTTTT.

This clonotype appeared a few times. The chain carries TRBV29-1 and TRBJ2-1; D not certain. The CDR3 length is 13 residues. The V end lost 4 bases, the J end lost 3 bases, and 10 bases lay between the germline ends. CDR1 is SQVTM and CDR2 is ANQGSEA in the germline V gene. The DNA for the CDR3 is TGCAGCGTTGCTGTAGCAATCTACAATGAGCAGTTCTTC. Its translation is CSVAVAIYNEQFF.

The chain has TRBV18 and TRBJ2-7; 12 nucleotides match TRBD2. The CDR3 has 16 amino acids. Germline-derived CDR1 and CDR2 are KGHSH and LQKENI. The junction had 10 bases not matched to a gene; V was cut back by 6 bases and J by 4 bases. The DNA for the CDR3 is TGTGCCAGCTCTTCCCGGACTAGCGGGGAAATTTACGAGCAGTACTTC. Amino acid sequence: CASSSRTSGEIYEQYF.

Notes on this clonotype: A much larger clone sits a single nucleotide away, making a read error possible. The chain is built from TRBV7-6 and TRBJ1-1; D is unresolved. Looked up from germline, CDR1 is SGHVS and CDR2 is FNYEAQ. The V end was cut by 3 bases, the J end by 3 bases, with 5 bases between. CDR3 length: 12 residues. CDR3 amino acids: CASSFEDTEAFF. The CDR3 DNA reads TGTGCCAGCAGCTTTGAAGACACTGAAGCTTTCTTT.

The chain combines TRBV5-1 with TRBJ2-2, with 12 bases identical to TRBD1. Germline loops: CDR1 SGHRS, CDR2 YFSETQ. The junction had 3 bases not matched to a gene; V was cut back by 0 bases and J by 0 bases. The CDR3 sequence is 18 residues long. The chain's CDR3 is CASSLEGTGGANTGELFF. The CDR3 DNA follows: TGCGCCAGCAGCTTGGAGGGGACAGGGGGCGCGAACACCGGGGAGCTGTTTTTT.

This clonotype has ten or more counts. This rearrangement joins TRBV12-3 or TRBV12-4 to TRBJ1-5; the D is unclear. Trimming pared 3 bases from V and 6 bases from J, leaving 6 bases between. CDR3 length: 12 amino acids. CDR3 amino acids: CASSFWVQPQHF. For the CDR3, the DNA is TGTGCCAGCAGTTTTTGGGTTCAGCCCCAGCATTTT.

The chain links TRBV5-5 to TRBJ2-2, with 9 bases matching TRBD1. There are 15 residues in the CDR3. Losses at the gene ends were 6 bases for V and 6 bases for J; bases not matched to a gene: 9. Per germline, CDR1 SGHKS and CDR2 YYEKEE (reference sequence). CDR3 sequence: CASIETGGGPGELFF. CDR3 nucleotides: TGTGCCAGCATCGAGACAGGGGGTGGGCCCGGGGAGCTGTTTTTT. Based on the CDR3 plus reference TRBV5-5 and TRBJ2-2, the full variable domain is DAGVTQSPTHLIKTRGQQVTLRCSPISGHKSVSWYQQVLGQGPQFIFQYYEKEERGRGNFPDRFSARQFPNYSSELNVNALLLGDSALYLCASIETGGGPGELFFGEGSRLTVL.

In its sample, this clonotype was seen a few times. V is TRBV3-1 and J is TRBJ1-6; no definite D call. CDR3 length: 15 amino acids. V dropped 3 bases and J dropped 3 bases, with 9 bases sitting between them. Per the germline V gene, CDR1 is LGHDT and CDR2 is YNNKEL (reference sequence). CDR3 protein: CASSQAGIYNSPLHF. The DNA for the CDR3 is TGTGCCAGCAGCCAGGCGGGGATCTATAATTCACCCCTCCACTTT.

The table lists this clonotype with a few counts. The V gene is TRBV30, the J gene TRBJ2-5, with 9 bases fitting TRBD1. With 1 base clipped from V and 7 bases from J, the junction kept 7 bases outside the gene matches. The CDR3 is made up of 14 amino acids. Germline V lookup: CDR1 GTSNPN, CDR2 SVGIG (reference sequence). The CDR3 here is CAWSAGQGDGTQYF. CDR3 sequence (DNA): TGTGCCTGGAGTGCGGGACAGGGAGATGGGACCCAGTACTTC.

This clonotype occurred many times. The gene calls are TRBV12-3 or TRBV12-4 and TRBJ2-2; a possible D gene is TRBD2 (6 bases). The germline V and J ends were trimmed by 6 bases and 5 bases, with 10 bases remaining between them. This CDR3 has 13 amino acids. The CDR3 coding sequence is TGTGCCAGCAGCCCGACTAGGACCGGGGAGCTGTTTTTT. This sequence encodes CASSPTRTGELFF.

The chain employs TRBV7-3 and TRBJ1-5; no clear D gene. Trimming cost V 1 base and J 6 bases, with 7 bases left between them. CDR1 and CDR2 from the germline V gene are SGHTA and FQGTGA. The CDR3 sequence is 13 residues long. The CDR3 is CASSLNPSQPQHF. CDR3 nucleotide sequence: TGTGCCAGCAGCTTAAACCCCAGTCAGCCCCAGCATTTT.

This clonotype occurred many times. CDR3 residues: CASSQEEGLAYNEQFF. CDR3 coding DNA: TGTGCCAGCAGCCAAGAAGAGGGCCTCGCCTACAATGAGCAGTTCTTC. This chain connects TRBV3-1 to TRBJ2-1, with TRBD2 as a possible D gene (5 bases). The CDR3 spans 16 residues. V was clipped by 0 bases and J by 2 bases, with 11 bases between them. Germline CDR1 and CDR2: LGHDT and YNNKEL (reference sequence).